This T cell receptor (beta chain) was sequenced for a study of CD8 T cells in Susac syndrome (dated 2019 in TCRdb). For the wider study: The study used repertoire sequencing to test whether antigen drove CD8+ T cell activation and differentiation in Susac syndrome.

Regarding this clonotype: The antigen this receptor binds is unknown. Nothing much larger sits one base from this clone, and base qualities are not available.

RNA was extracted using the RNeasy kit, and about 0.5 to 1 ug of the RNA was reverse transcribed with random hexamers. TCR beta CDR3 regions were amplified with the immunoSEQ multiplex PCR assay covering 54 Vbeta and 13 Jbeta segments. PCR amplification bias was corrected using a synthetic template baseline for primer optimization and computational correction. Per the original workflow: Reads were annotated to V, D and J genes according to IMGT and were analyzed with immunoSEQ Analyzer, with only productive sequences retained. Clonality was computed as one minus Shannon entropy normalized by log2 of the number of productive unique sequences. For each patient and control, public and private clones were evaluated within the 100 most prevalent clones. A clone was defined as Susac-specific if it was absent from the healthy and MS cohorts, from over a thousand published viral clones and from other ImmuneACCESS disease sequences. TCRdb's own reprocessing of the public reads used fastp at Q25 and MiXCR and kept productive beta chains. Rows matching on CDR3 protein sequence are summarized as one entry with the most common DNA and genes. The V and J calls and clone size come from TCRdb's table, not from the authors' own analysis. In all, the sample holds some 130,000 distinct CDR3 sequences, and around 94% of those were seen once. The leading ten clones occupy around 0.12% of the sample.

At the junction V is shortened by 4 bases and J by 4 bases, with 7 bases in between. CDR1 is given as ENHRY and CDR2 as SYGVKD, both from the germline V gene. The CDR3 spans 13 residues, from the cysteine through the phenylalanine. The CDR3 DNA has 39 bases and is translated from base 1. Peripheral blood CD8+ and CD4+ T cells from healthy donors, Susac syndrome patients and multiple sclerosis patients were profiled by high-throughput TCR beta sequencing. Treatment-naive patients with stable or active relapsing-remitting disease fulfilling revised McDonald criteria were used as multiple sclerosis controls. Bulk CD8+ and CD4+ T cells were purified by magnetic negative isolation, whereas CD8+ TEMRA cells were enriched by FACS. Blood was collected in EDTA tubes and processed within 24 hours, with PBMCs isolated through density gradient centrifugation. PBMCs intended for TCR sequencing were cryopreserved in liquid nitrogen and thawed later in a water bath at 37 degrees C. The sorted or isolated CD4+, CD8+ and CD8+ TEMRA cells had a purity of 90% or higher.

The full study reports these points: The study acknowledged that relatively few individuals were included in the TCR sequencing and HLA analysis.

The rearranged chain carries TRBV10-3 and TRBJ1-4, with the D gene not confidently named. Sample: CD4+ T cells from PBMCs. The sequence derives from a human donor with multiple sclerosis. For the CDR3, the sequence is CAISARDNEKLFF. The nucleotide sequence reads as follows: TGTGCCATCAGTGCTAGGGATAATGAAAAACTGTTTTTT.